Following are 20 T cell receptor beta chains from one sample sequenced in a study of T cell repertoires in cytomegalovirus infection (dated by TCRdb to the late 2010s). The sample was run on an Illumina HiSeq 1500. TCRdb ran its own pipeline on the public reads, namely fastp trimming at Q25 and MiXCR clone calling, and kept in-frame beta chains. When rows share a CDR3 protein, they turn into one entry using the most common DNA and genes. Within this sample are about 240,000 distinct CDR3 sequences, with 6% to 8% of them counted one time only. 6.5% of the sample is in the top ten clones. The sample taken for sequencing was PBMCs. All receptors come from a human donor in good health (CMV status not recorded). Some clones in this sample may be carry-over from other donors' samples.

This clonotype showed up many times. The chain links TRBV12-3 or TRBV12-4 to TRBJ1-5; 7 nucleotides match TRBD1. J gave up 0 bases and V 0 bases, and 5 bases lay outside the gene matches. CDR3 size: 17 residues. The CDR3 spells CASSLARQGYSNQPQHF. Written as DNA, the CDR3 is TGTGCCAGCAGTTTAGCGCGACAGGGATATAGCAATCAGCCCCAGCATTTT.

Many counts were recorded for this clonotype. The chain links TRBV19 to TRBJ2-1; D may be TRBD1 (6 bases). The CDR3 has 15 amino acids. Trimming cost V 6 bases and J 4 bases, with 16 bases left between them. Germline loops: CDR1 LNHDA, CDR2 SQIVND (reference sequence). DNA for the CDR3: TGTGCCAGTAGGGAACAGGACAGAACATACAATGAGCAGTTCTTC. Translation gives CASREQDRTYNEQFF.

This clonotype was seen at least ten times. The chain carries TRBV6-2 or TRBV6-3 and TRBJ1-2; tentative D call: TRBD1 (6 bases). The CDR3 contains 17 residues. Germline CDR1 is MNHEY and CDR2 is SVGEGT. Trimming removed 5 bases at V and 0 bases at J, with 19 bases between. The CDR3 is CASSQFPDRPTNYGYTF. The CDR3 nucleotides are TGTGCCAGCAGTCAATTCCCGGACAGACCAACTAACTATGGCTACACCTTC.

This clonotype has at least ten counts. The chain couples TRBV7-2 to TRBJ1-2; tentatively, D is TRBD1 (5 bases). The V gene lost 4 bases and the J gene lost 4 bases, with 13 bases spanning the gap. The length of the CDR3 is 14 residues. Germline values: CDR1 SGHTA, CDR2 FQGNSA. CDR3 sequence: CASSSPGRPYGYTF. In nucleotides, the CDR3 is TGTGCCAGCAGCTCCCCGGGACGGCCCTATGGCTACACCTTC.

Ten or more counts support this clonotype. The chain employs TRBV7-8 and TRBJ2-6; D perhaps matches TRBD2 (5 bases). There are 15 residues in the CDR3. V lost 1 base to trimming and J lost 2 bases, with 6 bases between them. Germline CDR1 is SGHVS and CDR2 is FQNEAQ. CDR3 in DNA: TGTGCCAGCAGCTTAGGAGGGACTGGGGCCAACGTCCTGACTTTC. Amino acids: CASSLGGTGANVLTF. Drawing the rest from reference TRBV7-8 and TRBJ2-6, the complete variable domain is GAGVSQSPRYKVAKRGQDVALRCDPISGHVSLFWYQQALGQGPEFLTYFQNEAQLDKSGLPSDRFFAERPEGSVSTLKIQRTQQEDSAVYLCASSLGGTGANVLTFGAGSRLTVL.

This clonotype was seen ten or more times. V gene TRBV28 combines with J gene TRBJ2-7; D gene uncertain. The CDR3 is 11 residues long. Germline CDR1 MDHEN, CDR2 SYDVKM. Between the trimmed V and J ends, which lost 3 bases and 5 bases, there was a span of 5 bases. The CDR3 reads CASSLAHEQYF. In nucleotides, the CDR3 is TGTGCCAGCAGTTTGGCCCACGAGCAGTACTTC.

Ten or more counts support this clonotype. The V call is TRBV28, the J call TRBJ2-7; the D gene is possibly TRBD2 (5 bases). The ends were cut back, 4 bases at V and 7 bases at J, with 17 bases in the middle. Germline CDR1 MDHEN, CDR2 SYDVKM. This CDR3 spans 14 amino acids. The CDR3 DNA sequence: TGTGCCAGCAGTTCCCCGTCAGCGGTCTGGGAGCAGTACTTC. Translated, it gives CASSSPSAVWEQYF.

The sample holds many counts of this clonotype. This sequence joins TRBV7-2 and TRBJ2-5; D unclear. V lost 6 bases and J 5 bases, leaving 10 bases between the germline ends. CDR3 length: 12 amino acids. Per the germline V gene, CDR1 is SGHTA and CDR2 is FQGNSA. CDR3 DNA: TGTGCCAGCAGTTGGAGCCGGGAGACCCAGTACTTC. This translates into CASSWSRETQYF.

This clonotype was recorded many times. The V and J genes are TRBV7-2 and TRBJ1-3; D gene unclear. The V end was cut by 0 bases, the J end by 4 bases, with 1 base between. The CDR3 is 12 residues long. Germline V lookup: CDR1 SGHTA, CDR2 FQGNSA. The CDR3 sequence is CASSLAGNTIYF. CDR3 DNA: TGTGCCAGCAGCTTAGCGGGAAACACCATATATTTT.

This clonotype occurred many times. The chain employs TRBV7-9 and TRBJ1-5; D is unresolved. Germline CDR1 is SEHNR and CDR2 is FQNEAQ (reference sequence). CDR3 length: 16 residues. V dropped 1 base and J dropped 1 base, with 11 bases sitting between them. CDR3 sequence: CASSLGGVGSNQPQHF. The CDR3 region has the DNA TGTGCCAGCAGCTTAGGAGGTGTTGGGAGCAATCAGCCCCAGCATTTT. The entire variable domain, with the rest obtained from reference TRBV7-9 and TRBJ1-5, is as follows: DTGVSQNPRHKITKRGQNVTFRCDPISEHNRLYWYRQTLGQGPEFLTYFQNEAQLEKSRLLSDRFSAERPKGSFSTLEIQRTEQGDSAMYLCASSLGGVGSNQPQHFGDGTRLSIL.

V and J are TRBV19 and TRBJ2-1; TRBD2 agrees at 10 bases. The germline V gene encodes CDR1 LNHDA and CDR2 SQIVND (reference sequence). V shed 5 bases and J 9 bases; nucleotides not matched to a gene: 10. There are 15 residues in the CDR3. CDR3 nucleotide sequence: TGTGCCAGTAGTCCCCAAGTAGCGGGGGGCAGTGAGCAGTTCTTC. It specifies CASSPQVAGGSEQFF.

This clonotype was counted ten times or more. The chain employs TRBV6-2 or TRBV6-3 and TRBJ2-6; unclear D gene. Germline loops: CDR1 MNHEY, CDR2 SVGEGT. The CDR3 is 16 residues long. V lost 7 bases and J 0 bases, leaving 13 bases between the germline ends. This chain's CDR3 is CASKRHLTSGANVLTF. CDR3 nucleotide sequence: TGTGCCAGCAAGAGACACCTCACCTCTGGGGCCAACGTCCTGACTTTC.

This clonotype was counted ten times or more. The rearrangement joins TRBV29-1 to TRBJ2-1; TRBD2 agrees at 8 bases. The germline V gene encodes CDR1 SQVTM and CDR2 ANQGSEA. With 0 bases clipped from V and 2 bases from J, the junction kept 12 bases outside the gene matches. The CDR3 extends over 18 amino acids. CDR3 amino acids: CSVEDLRRGAVTYNEQFF. For the CDR3, the DNA is TGCAGCGTTGAAGATCTACGGCGGGGGGCCGTCACCTACAATGAGCAGTTCTTC.

This clonotype was counted at least ten times. The rearrangement uses TRBV30 and TRBJ2-3, with 10 bases lining up with TRBD2. This CDR3 is 15 amino acids long. Losses at the gene ends were 1 base for V and 2 bases for J; bases not matched to a gene: 3. Germline V CDR1 and CDR2: GTSNPN, SVGIG (reference sequence). The CDR3 DNA reads as TGTGCCTGGAGTGCTACTAGCGGGGCCACAGATACGCAGTATTTT. It is translated as CAWSATSGATDTQYF.

This clonotype was counted ten times or more. J is TRBJ2-3 and V is TRBV20-1; a weak D match, TRBD1 (6 bases). The CDR3 extends over 14 amino acids. The V gene's germline CDR1 is DFQATT and CDR2 SNEGSKA (reference sequence). Trimming shortened V by 0 bases and J by 6 bases, and 13 bases separated the two germline ends. The CDR3 here is CSARDSARGDTQYF. CDR3 nucleotide sequence: TGCAGTGCTAGAGATTCGGCTAGGGGGGATACGCAGTATTTT.

The chain joins TRBV9 to TRBJ2-3; no clear D gene. V lost 3 bases, J lost 11 bases, and 7 bases lay in between. Germline V lookup: CDR1 SGDLS, CDR2 YYNGEE. The CDR3 runs to 10 residues. The CDR3 DNA reads TGTGCCAGCAGCGGTAGCAAGCAGTATTTT. This sequence encodes CASSGSKQYF. Full variable domain (rest looked up from reference TRBV9 and TRBJ2-3): DSGVTQTPKHLITATGQRVTLRCSPRSGDLSVYWYQQSLDQGLQFLIQYYNGEERAKGNILERFSAQQFPDLHSELNLSSLELGDSALYFCASSGSKQYFGPGTRLTVL.

This clonotype was observed many times. The gene calls are TRBV7-6 and TRBJ1-2; unclear D gene. This CDR3 has 13 amino acids. The ends were cut back, 2 bases at V and 2 bases at J, with 6 bases in the middle. The germline CDR1 and CDR2 sequences are SGHVS and FNYEAQ. The CDR3 loop is CASSLSQNYGYTF. Here the CDR3 DNA reads TGTGCCAGCAGCTTATCTCAAAACTATGGCTACACCTTC.

This clonotype was recorded many times. V gene TRBV7-2 combines with J gene TRBJ1-2; perhaps TRBD1 as D (5 bases). The V gene's germline CDR1 is SGHTA and CDR2 FQGNSA. Between the trimmed V and J ends, which lost 0 bases and 8 bases, there was a span of 13 bases. This CDR3 is built from 14 residues. As DNA, the CDR3 is TGTGCCAGCAGCTTAGCTTTAGTGGGGGACGGCTACACCTTC. This sequence encodes CASSLALVGDGYTF. Full variable domain (missing parts from reference TRBV7-2 and TRBJ1-2): GAGVSQSPSNKVTEKGKDVELRCDPISGHTALYWYRQSLGQGLEFLIYFQGNSAPDKSGLPSDRFSAERTGGSVSTLTIQRTQQEDSAVYLCASSLALVGDGYTFGSGTRLTVV.

This clonotype was observed many times. The chain employs TRBV12-3 or TRBV12-4 and TRBJ2-1; 10 bases agree with TRBD2. The CDR3 spans 15 residues. The trim removed 6 bases at V and 3 bases at J, leaving 5 bases unmatched. CDR3 in DNA: TGTGCCAGCAGACGGACTAGCGGACTCTACAATGAGCAGTTCTTC. Its translation is CASRRTSGLYNEQFF.

This clonotype was picked up a small number of times. The J gene is TRBJ1-1, the V gene TRBV30, with D perhaps TRBD1 (6 bases). V lost 3 bases to trimming and J lost 1 base, with 9 bases between them. From germline, CDR1 is GTSNPN and CDR2 SVGIG (reference sequence). The CDR3 length is 13 residues. DNA of the CDR3: TGTGCCTGGAGGGGACACGGGAACACTGAAGCTTTCTTT. It specifies CAWRGHGNTEAFF.